This TCR beta chain derives from a study of TIL therapy for anti-PD-1-resistant metastatic lung cancer. The overall study: Most patients had lung adenocarcinoma.

The time point denotes: pre-treatment sample, taken before nivolumab and TIL therapy. Stage 4 NSCLC adults joined between October 2017 and January 2020. Comments on this clone: Antigen: not known.

Study-wide results and limits: Infused TIL clonotypes partially replaced the baseline blood repertoire, then decayed over months.

The V end was cut by 1 base, the J end by 8 bases, with 18 bases between. The CDR3 extends over 16 amino acids. The V gene's germline CDR1 is MDHEN and CDR2 SYDVKM. The immunoSEQ assay was v3. Each library reached roughly 2 million read pairs, or 5-6 million at deep level. The data were produced by immunoSEQ multiplex PCR, yet TCRdb's version contains in-frame clones alone and is incomplete. The table records approximately 50,000 clones, 75% to 85% of them present only once. The clonotype originates from a person aged 25-80 years with non-small cell lung cancer. The chain joins TRBV28 to TRBJ2-1, with D hard to call. This specimen consisted of blood, obtained at baseline. CDR3: CASSLYPKGSFHEQFF. CDR3 nucleotide sequence: TGTGCCAGCAGTTTATATCCTAAAGGGTCTTTTCATGAGCAGTTCTTC.